This TCR beta chain stems from a study of shared clonotypes between healthy human individuals. Some clones are missing from TCRdb's copy, which holds only in-frame ones; the method was immunoSEQ multiplex PCR. In the table there are some 2,500,000 clones, 80% to 95% of which are singletons. Study-wide results and caveats: Naive subsets generally had larger estimated richness than memory subsets. For sorted subsets, rarefaction showed incomplete sequencing despite large depth.

Germline lookup yields CDR1 LNHDA and CDR2 SQIVND (reference sequence). This CDR3 contains 16 residues. The germline V and J ends were trimmed by 4 bases and 1 base, with 13 bases remaining between them. Notes on this clone: Antigen unknown.

The TCR sequence derives from a young man in good health. Some clones in this sample may be carry-over from other donors' samples. The chain uses TRBV19 and TRBJ1-4; D ambiguous. The specimen sequenced was naive CD4+ T cells from PBMCs. Subset here: CD45RA+ positively selected. The CDR3 coding sequence is TGTGCCAGTAGTAGGACGCGTATGGGAACTAATGAAAAACTGTTTTTT. Amino acids: CASSRTRMGTNEKLFF. Drawing the rest from reference TRBV19 and TRBJ1-4, the complete variable domain is DGGITQSPKYLFRKEGQNVTLSCEQNLNHDAMYWYRQDPGQGLRLIYYSQIVNDFQKGDIAEGYSVSREKKESFPLTVTSAQKNPTAFYLCASSRTRMGTNEKLFFGSGTQLSVL.